The 32 T cell receptor beta chains presented below share a single source sample, sequenced in a study of human T cells and chemical hapten exposure. TCRdb passed the RACE reads through MiXCR, listing each CDR3 protein once. The repertoire holds fewer than 85,000 distinct CDR3 sequences, with roughly 10% as singletons. Time point meaning: patch test 2, 6 weeks after DPC sensitization. The sample's treatment: therapeutic diphenylcyclopropenone sensitization with weekly scalp DPC. The material was whole blood, obtained in connection with sensitization to the hapten diphenylcyclopropenone (DPC). The origin of the receptors is a woman in her twenties or thirties with alopecia areata. Some clones in this sample may be carry-over from other donors' samples.

This clonotype has just one count. A much larger clone differs by one base, so this may be a read error. This chain links TRBV14 with TRBJ2-7, with 9 bases lining up with TRBD1. The V gene's germline CDR1 is SGHDN and CDR2 FVKESK. The CDR3 totals 15 residues. CDR3 sequence reads: CASSQPGQGFNERYF. CDR3 nucleotide sequence: TGTGCCAGCAGCCAACCGGGACAGGGTTTCAACGAGCGGTACTTC.

This clonotype was counted ten times or more. This rearrangement joins TRBV19 to TRBJ2-6; D unresolved. The CDR3 is 17 residues long. Trimming pared 0 bases from V and 1 base from J, leaving 10 bases between. The V gene's germline CDR1 is LNHDA and CDR2 SQIVND (reference sequence). The CDR3, as DNA: TGTGCCAGTAGTATAGATCCCCACCCTTCTGGGGCCAACGTCCTGACTTTC. It is translated as CASSIDPHPSGANVLTF.

The CDR3 DNA reads as TGTGCCAGCAGTTTATCGTGGGCATACCACTTGGGGAGCAATCAGCCCCAGCATTTT. It translates to CASSLSWAYHLGSNQPQHF. The chain carries TRBV27 and TRBJ1-5, with D hard to call. This CDR3 has 19 amino acids. V was cut by 0 bases and J by 1 base, with 19 bases left in between. In germline, CDR1 is MNHEY, CDR2 SMNVEV (reference sequence).

The sample holds many counts of this clonotype. V usage is TRBV18 and J usage is TRBJ1-6, with 7 bases identical to TRBD1. This CDR3 region has 15 residues. CDR1 is KGHSH and CDR2 is LQKENI in the germline V gene. Trimming cost V 3 bases and J 9 bases; bases outside gene matches: 8. The CDR3 region is CASSPSETGISPLHF. CDR3 bases: TGTGCCAGCTCACCCTCCGAGACAGGGATTTCACCCCTCCACTTT.

In its sample, this clonotype was seen a few times. Here the CDR3 reads CASRGDTGNQPQHF. CDR3 coding DNA: TGTGCCAGCAGGGGGGACACAGGGAATCAGCCCCAGCATTTT. The rearrangement joins TRBV2 to TRBJ1-5; D possibly corresponds to TRBD1 (6 bases). This CDR3 region has 14 residues. V was pared by 6 bases and J by 4 bases, with 13 bases between. Germline loops: CDR1 SNHLY, CDR2 FYNNEI. Together with reference TRBV2 and TRBJ1-5, the CDR3 gives the full variable domain: EPEVTQTPSHQVTQMGQEVILRCVPISNHLYFYWYRQILGQKVEFLVSFYNNEISEKSEIFDDQFSVERPDGSNFTLKIRSTKLEDSAMYFCASRGDTGNQPQHFGDGTRLSIL.

This clonotype turned up a few times. The chain combines TRBV20-1 with TRBJ1-6, with TRBD1 as a possible D gene (6 bases). Trimming pared 3 bases from V and 7 bases from J, leaving 16 bases between. From germline, CDR1 is DFQATT and CDR2 SNEGSKA (reference sequence). This CDR3 has 15 amino acids. CDR3 residues: CSASRLQGQNSPLHF. The CDR3 DNA is TGCAGTGCTAGCCGACTACAGGGACAAAATTCACCCCTCCACTTT.

This chain uses TRBV7-2 with TRBJ1-6, with TRBD1 matching over 9 bases. The CDR3 has 14 residues. Per germline, CDR1 SGHTA and CDR2 FQGNSA. V trimming: 5 bases; J trimming: 10 bases; junction bases outside the gene matches: 6. The CDR3 sequence is CASSPRTGVSPLHF. CDR3 nucleotide sequence: TGTGCCAGCAGCCCGAGGACAGGGGTCTCACCCCTCCACTTT.

The genes are TRBV29-1 and TRBJ2-5, with unresolved D. This CDR3 is built from 11 residues. The V and J ends lost 7 bases and 1 base respectively, with 7 bases between them. Germline CDR1 SQVTM, CDR2 ANQGSEA. CDR3 loop: CSGHLQETQYF. In DNA, the CDR3 is TGCAGCGGGCATCTCCAAGAGACCCAGTACTTC. Complete variable domain (other parts from reference TRBV29-1 and TRBJ2-5): SAVISQKPSRDICQRGTSLTIQCQVDSQVTMMFWYRQQPGQSLTLIATANQGSEATYESGFVIDKFPISRPNLTFSTLTVSNMSPEDSSIYLCSGHLQETQYFGPGTRLLVL.

This clonotype was counted at least ten times. The V gene is TRBV12-3 or TRBV12-4, the J gene TRBJ2-3; perhaps TRBD1 as D (6 bases). The V end was cut by 6 bases, the J end by 14 bases, with 15 bases between. The CDR3 spans 11 residues. In DNA, the CDR3 is TGTGCCAGCAGGAAAACAGGGTTCTTGTATTTT. It translates to CASRKTGFLYF.

This clonotype occurred many times. This rearrangement joins TRBV7-2 to TRBJ2-1; 11 bases fit TRBD1. The junction had 12 bases not matched to a gene; V was cut back by 4 bases and J by 4 bases. CDR3 length: 18 amino acids. Germline V CDR1 and CDR2: SGHTA, FQGNSA. CDR3 residues: CASSSPRHGQGAYNEQFF. The CDR3 nucleotides read TGTGCCAGCAGCTCACCCCGTCACGGACAGGGGGCTTACAATGAGCAGTTCTTC.

This clonotype was observed at least ten times. The J gene is TRBJ2-1, the V gene TRBV3-1, with 9 bases lining up with TRBD2. The junction had 7 bases not matched to a gene; V was cut back by 1 base and J by 6 bases. In germline, CDR1 is LGHDT, CDR2 YNNKEL (reference sequence). The CDR3 sequence is 16 residues long. CDR3 protein: CASSQGFSGGGNEQFF. The DNA of the CDR3 is TGTGCCAGCAGCCAAGGTTTTAGCGGGGGTGGCAATGAGCAGTTCTTC.

Many counts were recorded for this clonotype. The V gene is TRBV9, the J gene TRBJ2-5, with TRBD2 matching 13 bases. The CDR3 covers 15 residues. CDR1 is SGDLS and CDR2 is YYNGEE in the germline V gene. V was clipped by 4 bases and J by 5 bases; unmatched bases: 5. The CDR3 bases are TGTGCCAGCAGCAGAGGGACTAGCGGGGCCGAGACCCAGTACTTC. This sequence encodes CASSRGTSGAETQYF.

This clonotype was counted at least ten times. J is TRBJ1-1 and V is TRBV29-1; the match to TRBD1 covers 8 bases. The CDR3 is 14 amino acids. The ends lost 3 bases at V and 1 base at J; junction bases unmatched: 4. Germline CDR1 reads SQVTM; CDR2 reads ANQGSEA. The CDR3 DNA reads TGCAGCGTTGACGTCGACAGGGGGAACACTGAAGCTTTCTTT. Translating it yields CSVDVDRGNTEAFF.

This clonotype has just a few counts. V is TRBV29-1 and J is TRBJ2-1; 8 positions agree with TRBD1. The CDR3 is made up of 13 amino acids. Trimming at V came to 6 bases and at J to 4 bases, leaving 5 bases not matched to a gene. CDR1 is SQVTM and CDR2 is ANQGSEA in the germline V gene. CDR3 sequence: CSVVDRVYNEQFF. Written as DNA, the CDR3 is TGCAGCGTCGTGGACAGGGTTTACAATGAGCAGTTCTTC.

A note on this clonotype: This may be a read error, as it is one base from a much larger clone. This chain links TRBV12-3 or TRBV12-4 with TRBJ2-7, with D unclear. This CDR3 comprises 12 residues. The CDR3 is CGSSFLGYEQYF. DNA for the CDR3: TGTGGCAGCAGTTTCCTCGGCTACGAGCAGTACTTC.

There are many counts of this clonotype. This chain joins TRBV6-6 and TRBJ1-1; no definite D call. From germline, CDR1 is MNHNY and CDR2 SVGAGI (reference sequence). Deletions cut 5 bases from V and 4 bases from J, with 11 bases between. This CDR3 region has 13 residues. CDR3 in amino acids: CASSQRQTTEAFF. CDR3 coding DNA: TGTGCCAGCAGTCAGAGACAAACCACTGAAGCTTTCTTT.

V and J are TRBV29-1 and TRBJ1-5; 8 positions agree with TRBD1. The trim removed 6 bases at V and 3 bases at J, leaving 4 bases unmatched. The CDR3 is 13 residues long. CDR1 SQVTM and CDR2 ANQGSEA come from the germline V gene. The CDR3 region has the DNA TGCAGCGTGAGGGGACAGGACAATCAGCCCCAGCATTTT. It is translated as CSVRGQDNQPQHF.

This clonotype was seen at least ten times. The chain combines TRBV20-1 with TRBJ2-1; D may match TRBD1 or TRBD2 (5 bases each). Germline V gene lookup returns CDR1 DFQATT and CDR2 SNEGSKA (reference sequence). CDR3 length: 12 amino acids. The CDR3 bases are TGCAGCCCAGGGAGATGGGGGAATGAGCAGTTCTTC. Translating it yields CSPGRWGNEQFF.

This clonotype was seen at least ten times. The gene calls are TRBV6-2 or TRBV6-3 and TRBJ1-2; D is ambiguous. Deletions cut 4 bases from V and 4 bases from J, with 7 bases between. Germline V gene sequence: CDR1 MNHEY, CDR2 SVGEGT. CDR3 length: 12 residues. Here the CDR3 DNA reads TGTGCCAGCAGTTCCCAGGCCTATGGCTACACCTTC. Protein product: CASSSQAYGYTF.

V is TRBV28 and J is TRBJ2-6, with D perhaps TRBD2 (6 bases). The germline V gene encodes CDR1 MDHEN and CDR2 SYDVKM. The V and J ends lost 6 bases and 0 bases respectively, with 12 bases between them. The CDR3 spans 16 residues. Here the CDR3 reads CASREGQTSGANVLTF. CDR3 sequence (DNA): TGTGCCAGCAGGGAGGGGCAAACCTCTGGGGCCAACGTCCTGACTTTC. Based on the CDR3 plus reference TRBV28 and TRBJ2-6, the full variable domain is DVKVTQSSRYLVKRTGEKVFLECVQDMDHENMFWYRQDPGLGLRLIYFSYDVKMKEKGDIPEGYSVSREKKERFSLILESASTNQTSMYLCASREGQTSGANVLTFGAGSRLTVL.

V gene TRBV11-2 combines with J gene TRBJ2-2; a possible D gene is TRBD1 (6 bases). The CDR3 contains 15 residues. The V end lost 5 bases, the J end lost 7 bases, and 17 bases lay between the germline ends. Germline-derived CDR1 and CDR2 are SGHAT and FQNNGV. The CDR3 bases are TGTGCCAGCAGCCAGGGGACCCAAGCCTTCGGGGAGCTGTTTTTT. This encodes CASSQGTQAFGELFF.

The table lists this clonotype with many counts. The chain is built from TRBV6-2 or TRBV6-3 and TRBJ2-7; D uncertain. Germline lookup yields CDR1 MNHEY and CDR2 SVGEGT. CDR3 length: 13 residues. The V end lost 3 bases, the J end lost 5 bases, and 11 bases lay between the germline ends. The CDR3 region has the DNA TGTGCCAGCAGTTATCAGGTTCCCAACGAGCAGTACTTC. It yields the protein CASSYQVPNEQYF.

There are many counts of this clonotype. The V call is TRBV7-2, the J call TRBJ2-7, with D tentatively TRBD1 (6 bases). CDR1 is SGHTA and CDR2 is FQGNSA in the germline V gene. V shed 1 base and J shed 5 bases, with 9 bases lying between them. The CDR3 runs 13 residues. CDR3 DNA: TGTGCCAGCAGCTTAGGGGGGCACGACGAGCAGTACTTC. Encoded protein: CASSLGGHDEQYF.

This clonotype was counted many times. This sequence joins TRBV20-1 and TRBJ2-2; perhaps TRBD1 as D (6 bases). Germline V gives CDR1 DFQATT, CDR2 SNEGSKA (reference sequence). V lost 5 bases, J lost 3 bases, and 10 bases lay in between. This CDR3 comprises 13 residues. This CDR3 is CSAPGVHTGELFF. For the CDR3, the DNA is TGCAGTGCTCCAGGGGTGCACACCGGGGAGCTGTTTTTT.

This clonotype was counted ten times or more. The junction differs from germline at one of its ends, possibly a read error. The V and J genes are TRBV7-9 and TRBJ1-3; the D is unclear. Germline CDR1 reads SEHNR; CDR2 reads FQNEAQ (reference sequence). CDR3 size: 12 residues. In DNA form, the CDR3 reads TGCGCCAGCAGCTTATCTGGAAACACCATATATTTT. Protein sequence: CASSLSGNTIYF.

This clonotype occurred a few times. The chain carries TRBV20-1 and TRBJ2-3, with D perhaps matching TRBD2 (5 bases). This CDR3 is 15 amino acids long. Germline V gene data show CDR1 as DFQATT and CDR2 as SNEGSKA (reference sequence). V lost 6 bases and J 0 bases, leaving 16 bases between the germline ends. CDR3 loop: CSAQLGAGSTDTQYF. The CDR3 coding sequence is TGCAGTGCCCAACTAGGAGCAGGTAGCACAGATACGCAGTATTTT.

CDR3 residues: CASRKGGSAEQFF. CDR3 bases: TGTGCCAGCCGTAAAGGAGGGTCGGCTGAGCAGTTCTTC. The chain has TRBV28 and TRBJ2-1, with a tentative D call TRBD2 (6 bases). CDR3 size: 13 residues. CDR1 and CDR2 (germline): MDHEN, SYDVKM. The V end was cut by 8 bases, the J end by 9 bases, with 17 bases between.

There are many counts of this clonotype. The chain recombines TRBV15 with TRBJ1-5; D might be TRBD1 (5 bases). Germline values: CDR1 LNHNV, CDR2 YYDKDF (reference sequence). There are 14 residues in the CDR3. Trimming pared 1 base from V and 6 bases from J, leaving 10 bases between. CDR3: CATSRAGGGQPQHF. The CDR3 bases are TGTGCCACCAGCAGAGCCGGTGGGGGTCAGCCCCAGCATTTT.

In this sample, this clonotype turned up many times. V gene TRBV6-2 or TRBV6-3 combines with J gene TRBJ1-2, with a tentative D call TRBD1 (6 bases). V lost 8 bases and J lost 6, with 16 bases in between. Per the germline V gene, CDR1 is MNHEY and CDR2 is SVGEGT. This CDR3 spans 13 amino acids. Here the CDR3 reads CASQNNRENGYTF. CDR3 DNA sequence: TGTGCCAGCCAAAACAACAGGGAGAATGGCTACACCTTC.

In its sample, this clonotype was seen many times. This chain joins TRBV28 and TRBJ1-1; no clear D. Germline CDR1 MDHEN, CDR2 SYDVKM. The CDR3 loop spans 12 amino acids. Trimming stripped 6 bases from V and 11 bases from J, with 16 bases between. CDR3 loop: CASSNPPREAFF. The CDR3 DNA sequence: TGTGCCAGCAGCAACCCCCCCCGGGAGGCTTTCTTT.

This clonotype was seen repeatedly, ten times or more. This chain uses TRBV4-3 with TRBJ2-3; TRBD1 is a possible D gene (5 bases). This CDR3 contains 15 residues. V lost 0 bases to trimming and J lost 3 bases, with 10 bases between them. CDR1 and CDR2 (germline): LGHNA, YSLEER. The CDR3 region is CASSQDRGSTDTQYF. In DNA, the CDR3 is TGCGCCAGCAGCCAAGATAGGGGATCGACAGATACGCAGTATTTT.

V gene TRBV7-6 combines with J gene TRBJ2-6; D may be TRBD1 (6 bases). Germline lookup yields CDR1 SGHVS and CDR2 FNYEAQ. Trimming removed 5 bases at V and 4 bases at J, with 9 bases between. The CDR3 runs 14 residues. The CDR3 sequence is CASSQGIGANVLTF. CDR3 coding DNA: TGTGCCAGCAGCCAGGGGATAGGGGCCAACGTCCTGACTTTC.